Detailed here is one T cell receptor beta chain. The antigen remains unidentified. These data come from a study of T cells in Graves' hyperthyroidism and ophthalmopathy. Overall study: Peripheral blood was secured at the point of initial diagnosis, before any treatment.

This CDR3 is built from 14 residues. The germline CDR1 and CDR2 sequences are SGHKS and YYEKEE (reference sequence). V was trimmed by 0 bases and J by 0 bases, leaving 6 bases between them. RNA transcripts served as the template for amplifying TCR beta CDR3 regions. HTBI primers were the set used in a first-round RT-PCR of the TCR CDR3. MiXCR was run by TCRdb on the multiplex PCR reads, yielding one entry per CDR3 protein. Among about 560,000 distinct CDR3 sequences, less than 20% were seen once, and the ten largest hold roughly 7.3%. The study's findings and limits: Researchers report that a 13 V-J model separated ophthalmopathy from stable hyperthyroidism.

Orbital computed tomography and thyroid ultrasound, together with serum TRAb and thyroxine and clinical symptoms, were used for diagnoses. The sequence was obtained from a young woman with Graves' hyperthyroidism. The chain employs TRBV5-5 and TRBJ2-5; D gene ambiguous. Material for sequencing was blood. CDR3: CASSLAQHQETQYF. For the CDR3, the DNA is TGTGCCAGCAGCTTGGCTCAGCACCAAGAGACCCAGTACTTC.